Below, 29 T cell receptor beta chains from the same sample are listed, as sequenced in a study of cytotoxic CD8 clonotypes in ibrutinib-treated CLL. Repertoires were generated with immunoSEQ multiplex PCR, while TCRdb's copy carries only in-frame clones and drops some. The data show around 52,000 clones, with around 55% seen just once and roughly 21% held by the top ten. Sequenced here: PBMCs, sampled after 24 months of ibrutinib treatment. These receptors originate from a human donor with chronic lymphocytic leukemia.

The gene calls are TRBV9 and TRBJ2-1, with D possibly being TRBD1 or TRBD2 (6 bases each). Trimming stripped 0 bases from V and 6 bases from J, with 13 bases between. Looked up from germline, CDR1 is SGDLS and CDR2 is YYNGEE. The CDR3 is made up of 15 amino acids. DNA of the CDR3: TGTGCCAGCAGCGTAGCTGCCGGGGGCTCCAATGAGCAGTTCTTC. Translation: CASSVAAGGSNEQFF.

This clone was recorded at least ten times. This chain connects TRBV2 to TRBJ2-6; TRBD1 aligns across 12 bases. Germline loops: CDR1 SNHLY, CDR2 FYNNEI. This CDR3 spans 17 amino acids. V trimming: 7 bases; J trimming: 2 bases; junction bases outside the gene matches: 6. The DNA for the CDR3 is TGTGCCAGCAACAGCCGGGACAGGGGGCCTGGGGCCAACGTCCTGACTTTC. The encoded protein is CASNSRDRGPGANVLTF.

The table lists this clone with a few counts. The chain joins TRBV13 to TRBJ1-1, with no clear D. The CDR3 has 13 residues. V was cut by 6 bases and J by 0 bases, with 8 bases left in between. The germline V gene encodes CDR1 PRHDT and CDR2 FYEKMQ (reference sequence). The CDR3 spells CASSLWMNTEAFF. In DNA, the CDR3 is TGTGCCAGCAGTTTATGGATGAACACTGAAGCTTTCTTT.

CDR3 nucleotides: TGCGCCAGCAGCCCCCCCTCCGGAAATGAGCAGTTCTTC. Its protein is CASSPPSGNEQFF. This chain connects TRBV5-1 to TRBJ2-1; no clear D. Per germline, CDR1 SGHRS and CDR2 YFSETQ. The CDR3 covers 13 residues. Trimming took off 4 bases at V and 7 bases at J, with 12 bases between the two ends.

The chain couples TRBV5-1 to TRBJ2-1; D remains ambiguous. The V end lost 0 bases, the J end lost 2 bases, and 9 bases lay between the germline ends. This CDR3 is built from 15 residues. Germline lookup yields CDR1 SGHRS and CDR2 YFSETQ. The chain's CDR3 is CASSLARSAYNEQFF. The CDR3 region has the DNA TGCGCCAGCAGCTTGGCAAGAAGCGCCTACAATGAGCAGTTCTTC. Using reference TRBV5-1 and TRBJ2-1 for the parts outside the CDR3, the full variable domain is KAGVTQTPRYLIKTRGQQVTLSCSPISGHRSVSWYQQTPGQGLQFLFEYFSETQRNKGNFPGRFSGRQFSNSRSEMNVSTLELGDSALYLCASSLARSAYNEQFFGPGTRLTVL.

This clone was seen just once. The chain couples TRBV5-6 to TRBJ1-2, with 10 nucleotides matching TRBD1. The junction had 19 bases not matched to a gene; V was cut back by 3 bases and J by 8 bases. This CDR3 region has 18 residues. CDR1 and CDR2 (germline): SGHDT, YYEEEE. The CDR3 nucleotides read TGTGCCAGCAGCTCTCCCTACCCCCGGCTGGACAGGGGGTTCGGCTACACCTTC. This codes for CASSSPYPRLDRGFGYTF. Combining the CDR3 with reference TRBV5-6 and TRBJ1-2 gives the whole variable domain DAGVTQSPTHLIKTRGQQVTLRCSPKSGHDTVSWYQQALGQGPQFIFQYYEEEERQRGNFPDRFSGHQFPNYSSELNVNALLLGDSALYLCASSSPYPRLDRGFGYTFGSGTRLTVV.

The rearrangement links TRBV5-1 to TRBJ2-1; D may be TRBD2 (6 bases). Germline CDR1 and CDR2: SGHRS and YFSETQ. The CDR3 is 16 residues long. The ends were cut back, 4 bases at V and 8 bases at J, with 22 bases in the middle. CDR3 sequence: CASSRRDSSGLDEQFF. CDR3 coding DNA: TGCGCCAGCAGCCGCCGGGACTCTTCCGGCCTCGATGAGCAGTTCTTC.

This rearrangement joins TRBV7-2 to TRBJ2-1; 12 bases map to TRBD2. CDR3 length equals 17 residues. Germline-derived CDR1 and CDR2 are SGHTA and FQGNSA. V was clipped by 6 bases and J by 0 bases; unmatched bases: 6. Written as DNA, the CDR3 is TGTGCCAGCAGACACTCTAGCGGGGGGGTCTCCTACAATGAGCAGTTCTTC. It codes for CASRHSSGGVSYNEQFF.

The genes are TRBV6-1 and TRBJ1-1, with D perhaps TRBD1 (5 bases). The CDR3 is 16 residues long. Trimming stripped 4 bases from V and 7 bases from J, with 22 bases between. Germline CDR1 MNHNS, CDR2 SASEGT. CDR3 coding DNA: TGTGCCAGCAGTGCCCTTGGGGCGGCTGGAGGAAGTGAAGCTTTCTTT. This gives the protein CASSALGAAGGSEAFF.

The V call is TRBV6-1, the J call TRBJ1-3, with D hard to call. V dropped 5 bases and J dropped 0 bases, with 11 bases sitting between them. CDR1 and CDR2 (germline): MNHNS, SASEGT. The CDR3 is made up of 15 amino acids. CDR3 amino acids: CASSLGPNSGNTIYF. The CDR3 coding sequence is TGTGCCAGCAGTCTCGGACCGAACTCTGGAAACACCATATATTTT.

This clone was counted only a few times. V and J are TRBV27 and TRBJ1-3; 8 bases agree with TRBD1. J was trimmed by 4 bases and V by 7 bases; bases with no gene match: 9. The CDR3 consists of 15 residues. The germline gives CDR1 MNHEY, CDR2 SMNVEV (reference sequence). The CDR3 reads CASTGGGDRGNTIYF. The CDR3 bases are TGTGCCAGCACCGGGGGAGGGGACAGGGGAAACACCATATATTTT.

There are a few counts of this clone. In DNA form, the CDR3 reads TGTGCCAGTAGTATTAGGGGGACAGTTAACACTGAAGCTTTCTTT. Translated: CASSIRGTVNTEAFF. V usage is TRBV19 and J usage is TRBJ1-1, with 7 bases lining up with TRBD1. Germline V gives CDR1 LNHDA, CDR2 SQIVND (reference sequence). The CDR3 is 15 amino acids. The J segment lost 2 bases and the V segment lost 3 bases, leaving 6 bases of the junction unmatched.

The chain has TRBV28 and TRBJ1-5, with D possibly matching TRBD1 (6 bases). The CDR3 runs 16 residues. V dropped 3 bases and J dropped 6 bases, with 18 bases sitting between them. Germline V gene data show CDR1 as MDHEN and CDR2 as SYDVKM. The CDR3 region has the DNA TGTGCCAGCAGTTTTCCTGGCAGGGGATCTGGTCAGCCCCAGCATTTT. Translating gives CASSFPGRGSGQPQHF.

This chain joins TRBV6-5 and TRBJ1-5; D uncertain. This CDR3 has 13 amino acids. V was pared by 0 bases and J by 1 base, with 1 base between. Germline V CDR1 and CDR2: MNHEY, SVGAGI. DNA for the CDR3: TGTGCCAGCAGTTACTCAAGCAATCAGCCCCAGCATTTT. It yields the protein CASSYSSNQPQHF.

V usage is TRBV14 and J usage is TRBJ1-1, with a tentative D call TRBD1 (5 bases). V was cut by 1 base and J by 11 bases, with 14 bases left in between. Germline V gene lookup returns CDR1 SGHDN and CDR2 FVKESK. The CDR3 contains 13 residues. The CDR3 nucleotides are TGTGCCAGCAGCCAAGGGACAAGGGGTTCGGCTTTCTTT. Protein sequence: CASSQGTRGSAFF.

The V call is TRBV2, the J call TRBJ2-7; possible D gene TRBD1, 6 bases. V dropped 4 bases and J dropped 7 bases, with 17 bases sitting between them. The CDR3 spans 14 residues. Germline loops: CDR1 SNHLY, CDR2 FYNNEI. DNA of the CDR3: TGTGCCAGCAGTGCAGGGGCCTCCATGGGGGAGCAGTACGTC. This sequence encodes CASSAGASMGEQYV.

This sequence joins TRBV28 and TRBJ1-1; D may be TRBD1 (6 bases). The CDR3 runs 17 residues. The germline CDR1 and CDR2 sequences are MDHEN and SYDVKM. Trimming took 9 bases from V and 1 from J, leaving 24 bases between them. The DNA for the CDR3 is TGTGCCAGTGGGCCGGCAAAGGGGGTGTTGAGGAACACTGAAGCTTTCTTT. Protein: CASGPAKGVLRNTEAFF.

The rearrangement joins TRBV28 to TRBJ2-3; D call uncertain. This CDR3 spans 15 amino acids. Deletions cut 1 base from V and 11 bases from J, with 19 bases between. Germline loops: CDR1 MDHEN, CDR2 SYDVKM. The CDR3 loop is CASSLLGSAGVGQYF. The CDR3 nucleotides are TGTGCCAGCAGTTTATTAGGCTCGGCTGGGGTGGGGCAGTATTTT.

As regards this clone: The same CDR3 can be traced to other DNA sequences in this sample. The chain links TRBV7-6 to TRBJ2-1; 11 nucleotides agree with TRBD2. Trimming removed 1 base from V and 2 bases from J; junction bases left unmatched: 16. This CDR3 has 21 residues. Germline CDR1 and CDR2: SGHVS and FNYEAQ. CDR3 bases: TGTGCCAGCAGCTTAGGGCGACCGGGATTAGCGGGAGGGCCGACCTACAATGAGCAGTTCTTC. It specifies CASSLGRPGLAGGPTYNEQFF.

DNA of the CDR3: TGTGCCAGCAGCATCACTAGCGGGGGGCCAGATACGCAGTATTTT. As protein: CASSITSGGPDTQYF. The V gene is TRBV11-3, the J gene TRBJ2-3; 12 nucleotides agree with TRBD2. Germline CDR1 and CDR2: SGHNT and YENEEA. Unmatched junction bases numbered 4, after V lost 5 bases and J lost 4 bases. This CDR3 is built from 15 residues.

This sequence joins TRBV7-8 and TRBJ1-4; TRBD1 is a possible D gene (5 bases). Germline lookup yields CDR1 SGHVS and CDR2 FQNEAQ. CDR3 size: 16 residues. V shed 4 bases and J shed 2 bases, with 14 bases lying between them. The CDR3 loop reads CASSSQGRDTNEKLFF. The CDR3 DNA follows: TGTGCCAGCAGCTCCCAGGGACGTGATACTAATGAAAAACTGTTTTTT. The entire variable domain, with the rest obtained from reference TRBV7-8 and TRBJ1-4, is as follows: GAGVSQSPRYKVAKRGQDVALRCDPISGHVSLFWYQQALGQGPEFLTYFQNEAQLDKSGLPSDRFFAERPEGSVSTLKIQRTQQEDSAVYLCASSSQGRDTNEKLFFGSGTQLSVL.

This chain uses TRBV9 with TRBJ2-1; 11 nucleotides agree with TRBD2. The germline V gene encodes CDR1 SGDLS and CDR2 YYNGEE. V gave up 0 bases and J gave up 6 bases; unmatched junction bases: 11. CDR3 length: 18 residues. The CDR3 bases are TGTGCCAGCAGCGTAGGGCTAGCGGGGGGCCTTATGTCCAATGAGCAGTTCTTC. Its protein is CASSVGLAGGLMSNEQFF.

This clone showed up just a few times. The V call is TRBV28, the J call TRBJ2-6; D is undetermined. The V and J ends lost 5 bases and 1 base respectively, with 12 bases between them. The CDR3 extends over 16 amino acids. The germline gives CDR1 MDHEN, CDR2 SYDVKM. The CDR3 spells CASSQRTPSGANVLTF. Here the CDR3 DNA reads TGTGCCAGCAGTCAACGCACACCATCTGGGGCCAACGTCCTGACTTTC.

The V gene is TRBV28, the J gene TRBJ1-2; TRBD1 matches at 7 bases. The ends lost 4 bases at V and 5 bases at J; junction bases unmatched: 4. The CDR3 is 13 residues long. Germline assignment: CDR1 MDHEN and CDR2 SYDVKM. The CDR3 DNA sequence: TGTGCCAGCAGTTCGACAGGGTGGTATGGCTACACCTTC. It translates to CASSSTGWYGYTF.

V gene TRBV10-3 combines with J gene TRBJ2-7, with 12 positions matching TRBD2. The germline CDR1 and CDR2 sequences are ENHRY and SYGVKD. There are 14 residues in the CDR3. CDR3 bases: TGTGCCAGCAGTTCTGGACTAGCGGGGAGCGAGCAGTACGTC. The encoded protein is CASSSGLAGSEQYV.

The chain couples TRBV13 to TRBJ1-4; tentatively, D is TRBD1 (6 bases). Germline loops: CDR1 PRHDT, CDR2 FYEKMQ (reference sequence). The V gene lost 5 bases and the J gene lost 11 bases, with 18 bases spanning the gap. The CDR3 has 14 amino acids. The CDR3, as DNA: TGTGCCAGCAGCCGACAGGCACTGGATTACAAACTGTTTTTT. Its protein is CASSRQALDYKLFF.

V usage is TRBV18 and J usage is TRBJ2-7; D gene unclear. The CDR3 is 13 residues long. The V end lost 3 bases, the J end lost 6 bases, and 12 bases lay between the germline ends. Germline V gene data show CDR1 as KGHSH and CDR2 as LQKENI. The CDR3 loop is CASSPFQVGEQYF. In DNA form, the CDR3 reads TGTGCCAGCTCACCGTTTCAGGTGGGCGAGCAGTACTTC.

This clone was picked up a small number of times. The chain carries TRBV21-1 and TRBJ2-7; whether TRBD2, the table's D call, matches the DNA was not checked. TRBV21-1 counts as a pseudogene. The CDR3 totals 16 residues. Written as DNA, the CDR3 is TGTGCCAGCAGCAAAGCCGGGAGCCGACCTATCTACGAGCAGTACTTC. Residues: CASSKAGSRPIYEQYF.

The chain carries TRBV6-5 and TRBJ1-2; 7 nucleotides line up with TRBD1. J was trimmed by 2 bases and V by 7 bases; bases with no gene match: 4. Germline V gene lookup returns CDR1 MNHEY and CDR2 SVGAGI. The CDR3 contains 13 residues. The CDR3 DNA follows: TGTGCCAGCACCCCGACAGGGAACTATGGCTACACCTTC. This encodes CASTPTGNYGYTF.